The clone carrying this T cell receptor beta chain was found a few times. What it binds is unknown. The record originates from a study of T-cell memory formation after mild COVID-19. Trimming removed 6 bases from V and 3 bases from J, with 14 bases in between. This CDR3 spans 15 amino acids. The V gene's germline CDR1 is MNHEY and CDR2 SVGAGI. Points from the study as a whole: Nothing confirmed that second-wave clones peaking on day 37 were specific for SARS-CoV-2.

MiXCR was run by TCRdb on the 5' RACE reads, yielding one entry per CDR3 protein. This sample has under 550,000 distinct CDR3 sequences, with roughly 18% found just once. This chain connects TRBV6-5 to TRBJ2-2; perhaps TRBD2 as D (5 bases). Sequenced sample: PBMCs or a T cell subset sorted from them (not recorded which). This sequence was found in a man younger than 35 who had mild COVID-19 (a few samples of this study predate the infection). Cell type and time point are not known. CDR3 bases: TGTGCCAGCAGACTTCCCGCCGGGGACACCGGGGAGCTGTTTTTT. Translating gives CASRLPAGDTGELFF.